This T cell receptor (beta chain) stems from a study of identical twins. Study-wide results and caveats: Some out-of-frame alpha sequences were shared by twins, and these showed excess low generation probability.

Worth noting for this clonotype: The antigen is undetermined.

Per the germline V gene, CDR1 is DFQATT and CDR2 is SNEGSKA (reference sequence). This CDR3 region has 19 residues. V lost 5 bases, J lost 0 bases, and 18 bases stayed unmatched. TCRdb independently ran MiXCR on the 5' RACE reads; one entry per CDR3 protein. The sample lists about 660,000 distinct CDR3 sequences, 8.5% to 9.5% seen once, with roughly 0.97% in the top ten. The sample also formed part of further work on yellow fever vaccine responses in identical twins.

The V and J genes are TRBV20-1 and TRBJ2-5; 10 bases map to TRBD2. This TCR derives from a woman between 18 and 29 years old in good health. Specimen: PBMCs. The CDR3 here is CSAASWTSGKTQYQETQYF. The CDR3 bases are TGCAGTGCTGCCTCCTGGACTAGCGGAAAGACCCAGTACCAAGAGACCCAGTACTTC.